One sample yielded the 4 T cell receptor beta chains listed below, sequenced in a study of somatic mutations in cytotoxic T cells in rheumatoid arthritis. The repertoire was sequenced with immunoSEQ multiplex PCR; TCRdb's copy has only in-frame clones and lacks some. The sample consists of 4,000 to 4,500 clones, roughly 83% of them appearing once. The sample taken for sequencing was CD8+ T cells sorted from blood. These receptors originate from an adult with rheumatoid arthritis.

This sequence joins TRBV2 and TRBJ2-4; 7 bases agree with TRBD1. Germline loops: CDR1 SNHLY, CDR2 FYNNEI. The CDR3 extends over 14 amino acids. With V trimmed by 7 bases and J by 4 bases, 7 bases remained unmatched. The CDR3 here is CASTLTGSKNIQYF. CDR3 in DNA: TGTGCCAGCACCCTGACAGGGAGTAAAAACATTCAGTACTTC.

This clone was detected a few times. The chain is built from TRBV4-3 and TRBJ1-1; 7 positions match TRBD1. The CDR3 totals 14 residues. Germline V gives CDR1 LGHNA, CDR2 YSLEER. V shed 0 bases, J shed 5 bases, and the junction held 3 bases outside the gene matches. The CDR3 loop reads CASSQDRGGTEAFF. The CDR3 DNA reads as TGCGCCAGCAGCCAAGACAGGGGGGGAACTGAAGCTTTCTTT.

The chain recombines TRBV5-5 with TRBJ2-7; 9 bases agree with TRBD1. J lost 3 bases, V lost 4 bases, and 8 bases had no gene match. Germline assignment: CDR1 SGHKS and CDR2 YYEKEE (reference sequence). The CDR3 covers 15 residues. The CDR3 protein is CASSTRDRDYYEQYF. The CDR3, as DNA: TGTGCCAGCAGCACCCGGGACAGGGATTACTACGAGCAGTACTTC.

The chain joins TRBV9 to TRBJ1-6; weak D call: TRBD1 (6 bases). Trimming took 0 bases from V and 8 from J, leaving 9 bases between them. Germline values: CDR1 SGDLS, CDR2 YYNGEE. The CDR3 spans 14 residues. CDR3 protein: CASSVGGQHSPLHF. DNA of the CDR3: TGTGCCAGCAGCGTAGGAGGACAGCATTCACCCCTCCACTTT.